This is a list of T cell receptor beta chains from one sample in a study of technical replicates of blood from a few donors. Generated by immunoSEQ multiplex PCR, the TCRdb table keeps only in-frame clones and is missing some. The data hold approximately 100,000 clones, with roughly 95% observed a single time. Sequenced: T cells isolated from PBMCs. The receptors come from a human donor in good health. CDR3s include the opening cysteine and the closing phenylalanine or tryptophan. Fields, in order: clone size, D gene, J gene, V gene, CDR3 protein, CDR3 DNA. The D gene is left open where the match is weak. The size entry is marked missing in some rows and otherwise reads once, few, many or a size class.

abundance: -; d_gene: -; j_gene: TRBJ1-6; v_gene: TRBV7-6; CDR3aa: CASSLVMGSGSPLHF; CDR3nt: TGTGCCAGCAGCTTAGTGATGGGGTCGGGATCACCCCTCCACTTT
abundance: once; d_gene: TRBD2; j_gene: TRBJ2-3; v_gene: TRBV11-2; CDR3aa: CASSLASGGAFTDTQYF; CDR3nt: TGTGCCAGCAGCCTCGCTAGCGGGGGGGCCTTCACAGATACGCAGTATTTT
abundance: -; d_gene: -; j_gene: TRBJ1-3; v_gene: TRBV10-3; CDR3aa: CAIRGAAGNTIYF; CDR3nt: TGTGCCATCAGGGGGGCAGCTGGAAACACCATATATTTT
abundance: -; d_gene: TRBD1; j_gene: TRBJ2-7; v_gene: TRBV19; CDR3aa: CASSIGTGTYEQYF; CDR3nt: TGTGCCAGTAGTATCGGGACAGGAACCTACGAGCAGTACTTC
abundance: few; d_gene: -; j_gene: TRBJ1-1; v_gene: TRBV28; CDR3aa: CASSLFGGSTEAFF; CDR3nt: TGTGCCAGCAGTTTATTTGGGGGCTCCACTGAAGCTTTCTTT
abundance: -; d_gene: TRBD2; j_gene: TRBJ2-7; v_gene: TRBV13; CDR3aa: CASSSWRLAGEIVEQYF; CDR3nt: TGTGCCAGCAGCTCATGGAGACTAGCGGGAGAGATAGTCGAGCAGTACTTC
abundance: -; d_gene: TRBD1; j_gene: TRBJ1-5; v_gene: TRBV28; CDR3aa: CASSLTRTGYSNQPQHF; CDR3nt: TGTGCCAGCAGTTTAACCCGGACAGGGTATAGCAATCAGCCCCAGCATTTT
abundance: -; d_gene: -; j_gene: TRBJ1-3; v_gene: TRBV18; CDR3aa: CASSELQGSGNTIYF; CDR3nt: TGTGCCAGCTCCGAGTTACAGGGTTCGGGAAACACCATATATTTT
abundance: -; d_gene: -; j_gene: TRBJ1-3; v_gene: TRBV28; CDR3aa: CASSSVPLGNTIYF; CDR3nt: TGTGCCAGCAGTTCCGTTCCCCTTGGAAACACCATATATTTT
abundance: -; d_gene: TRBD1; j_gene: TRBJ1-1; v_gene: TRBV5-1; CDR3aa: CASSFNRGSTEAFF; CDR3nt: TGCGCCAGCAGCTTCAACAGGGGGAGCACTGAAGCTTTCTTT
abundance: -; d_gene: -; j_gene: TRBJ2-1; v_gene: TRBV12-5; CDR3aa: CASGLVLGPAYNEQFF; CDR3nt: TGTGCTAGTGGTTTGGTACTGGGGCCAGCTTACAATGAGCAGTTCTTC
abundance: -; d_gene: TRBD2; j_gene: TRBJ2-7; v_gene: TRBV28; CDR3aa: CAIGGSGVRYEQYF; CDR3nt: TGTGCTATTGGGGGTAGCGGGGTACGTTACGAGCAGTACTTC
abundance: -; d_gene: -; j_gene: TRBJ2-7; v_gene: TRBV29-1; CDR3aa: CSVDFMGQTYEQYF; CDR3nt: TGCAGCGTTGATTTTATGGGGCAGACGTACGAGCAGTACTTC
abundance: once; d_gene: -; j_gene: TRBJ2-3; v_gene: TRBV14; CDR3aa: CASSLADLNTDTQYF; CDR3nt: TGTGCCAGCAGCCTAGCGGACTTAAACACAGATACGCAGTATTTT
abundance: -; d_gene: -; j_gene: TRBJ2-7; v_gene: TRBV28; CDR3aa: CASAADYSYEQYF; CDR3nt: TGTGCCAGCGCAGCGGATTACTCCTACGAGCAGTACTTC
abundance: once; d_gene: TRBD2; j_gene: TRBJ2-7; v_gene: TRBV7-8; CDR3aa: CASSPRTSGGTYEQYF; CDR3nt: TGTGCCAGCAGCCCAAGGACTAGCGGGGGTACCTACGAGCAGTACTTC
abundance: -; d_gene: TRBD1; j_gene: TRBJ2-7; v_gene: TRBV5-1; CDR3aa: CASSLADRPAYEQYF; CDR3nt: TGCGCCAGCAGCTTGGCGGACAGGCCAGCGTACGAGCAGTACTTC
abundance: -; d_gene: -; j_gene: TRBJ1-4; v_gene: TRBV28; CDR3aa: CAILGWEKLFF; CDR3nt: TGTGCCATTCTAGGTTGGGAAAAACTGTTTTTT
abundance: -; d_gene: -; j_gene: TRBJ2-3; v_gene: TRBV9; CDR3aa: CASSVVVHSGDTQYF; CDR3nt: TGTGCCAGCAGCGTAGTGGTCCATTCGGGAGATACGCAGTATTTT
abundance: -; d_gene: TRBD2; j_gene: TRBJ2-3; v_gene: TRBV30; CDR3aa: CAWSVGSGGVTDTQYF; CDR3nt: TGTGCCTGGAGTGTAGGTAGCGGGGGGGTAACAGATACGCAGTATTTT
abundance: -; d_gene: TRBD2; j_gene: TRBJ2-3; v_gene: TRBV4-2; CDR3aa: CASSQKSGSGTDTQYF; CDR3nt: TGTGCCAGCAGCCAGAAGAGCGGGAGTGGCACAGATACGCAGTATTTT
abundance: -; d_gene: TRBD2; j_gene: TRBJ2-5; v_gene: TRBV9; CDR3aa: CASSTLGTSGGRYQETQYF; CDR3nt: TGTGCCAGCAGCACATTAGGGACTAGCGGGGGCCGGTACCAAGAGACCCAGTACTTC
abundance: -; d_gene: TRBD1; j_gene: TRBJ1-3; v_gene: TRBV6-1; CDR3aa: CASSGRQGDLSGNTIYF; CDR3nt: TGTGCCAGCAGTGGGCGACAGGGAGATCTGTCTGGAAACACCATATATTTT
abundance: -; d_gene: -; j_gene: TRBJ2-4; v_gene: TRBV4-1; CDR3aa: CASSRLQGDKDIQYF; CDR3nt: TGCGCCAGCAGCCGTTTACAGGGTGATAAAGACATTCAGTACTTC
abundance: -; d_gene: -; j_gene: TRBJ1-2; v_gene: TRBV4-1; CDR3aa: CATGGGILGPWEPNYGYTF; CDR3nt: TGCGCCACGGGAGGAGGGATCCTCGGTCCGTGGGAACCTAACTATGGCTACACCTTC
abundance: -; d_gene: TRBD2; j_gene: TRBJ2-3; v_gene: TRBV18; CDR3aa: CASSPSGTSTDTQYF; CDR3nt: TGTGCCAGCTCACCCAGCGGGACTAGCACAGATACGCAGTATTTT
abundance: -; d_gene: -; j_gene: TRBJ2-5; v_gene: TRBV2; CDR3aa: CASRVRDKTQYF; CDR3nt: TGTGCCAGCAGGGTTAGGGACAAGACCCAGTACTTC
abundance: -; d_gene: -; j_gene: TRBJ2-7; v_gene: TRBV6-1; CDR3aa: CASPGNYEQYF; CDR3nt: TGTGCCAGCCCGGGGAACTACGAGCAGTACTTC
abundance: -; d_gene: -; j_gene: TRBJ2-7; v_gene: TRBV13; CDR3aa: CASSLEGAYEQYF; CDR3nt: TGTGCCAGCAGCTTAGAAGGGGCATACGAGCAGTACTTC
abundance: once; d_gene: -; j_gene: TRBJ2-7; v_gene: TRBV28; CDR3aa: CASSLNLQSSYEQYF; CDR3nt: TGTGCCAGCAGTTTAAATTTACAAAGCTCCTACGAGCAGTACTTC
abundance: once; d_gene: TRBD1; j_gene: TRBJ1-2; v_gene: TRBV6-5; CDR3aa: CASSLRGLGYGYTF; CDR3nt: TGTGCCAGCAGTCTCAGGGGGCTGGGCTATGGCTACACCTTC
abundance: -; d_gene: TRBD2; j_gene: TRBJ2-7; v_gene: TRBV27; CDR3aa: CASSLGRGLAGREQYF; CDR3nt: TGTGCCAGCAGTCTCGGGCGGGGACTAGCGGGACGGGAGCAGTACTTC
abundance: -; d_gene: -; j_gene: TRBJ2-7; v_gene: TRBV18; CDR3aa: CASSPGRSHGAYEQYF; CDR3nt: TGTGCCAGCTCCCCAGGCCGGAGCCATGGAGCCTACGAGCAGTACTTC
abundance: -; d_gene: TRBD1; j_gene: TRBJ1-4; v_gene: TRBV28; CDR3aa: CASSPGQGRGNEKLFF; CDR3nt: TGTGCCAGCAGTCCCGGACAGGGCAGAGGTAATGAAAAACTGTTTTTT
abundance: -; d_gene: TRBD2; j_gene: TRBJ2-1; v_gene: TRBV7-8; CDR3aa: CASSSIPLAGGRSEQFF; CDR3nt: TGTGCCAGCAGCTCCATACCTTTAGCGGGGGGCAGGAGTGAGCAGTTCTTC
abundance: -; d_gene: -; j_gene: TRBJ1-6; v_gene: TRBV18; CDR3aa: CASSQASNSPLHF; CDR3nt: TGTGCCAGCTCCCAGGCCTCTAATTCACCCCTCCACTTT
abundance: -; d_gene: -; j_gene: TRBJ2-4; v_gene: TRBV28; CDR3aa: CASSFTGVGKNIQYF; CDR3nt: TGTGCCAGCAGTTTTACGGGGGTTGGAAAAAACATTCAGTACTTC
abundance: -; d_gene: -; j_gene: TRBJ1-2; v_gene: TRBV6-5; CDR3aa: CASSGGGNNYGYTF; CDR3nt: TGTGCCAGCAGCGGGGGGGGCAATAACTATGGCTACACCTTC
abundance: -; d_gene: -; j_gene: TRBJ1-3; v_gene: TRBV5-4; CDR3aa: CASSLGQPSGNTIYF; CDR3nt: TGTGCCAGCAGCTTGGGACAGCCCTCTGGAAACACCATATATTTT
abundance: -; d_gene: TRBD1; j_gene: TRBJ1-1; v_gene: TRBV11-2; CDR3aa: CASSLNQGGTEAFF; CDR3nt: TGTGCCAGCAGCTTAAACCAGGGGGGCACTGAAGCTTTCTTT
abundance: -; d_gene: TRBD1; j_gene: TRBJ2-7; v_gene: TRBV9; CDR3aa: CASSARDRVDEQYF; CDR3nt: TGTGCCAGCAGCGCCCGGGACAGGGTTGACGAGCAGTACTTC
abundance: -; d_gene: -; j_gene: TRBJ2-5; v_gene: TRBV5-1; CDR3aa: CASSLGSGQETQYF; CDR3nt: TGCGCCAGCAGCTTGGGTTCAGGGCAGGAGACCCAGTACTTC
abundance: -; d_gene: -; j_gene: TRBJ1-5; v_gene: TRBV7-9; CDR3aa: CASSLDRSHQPQHF; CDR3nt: TGTGCCAGCAGCTTGGACAGATCCCATCAGCCCCAGCATTTT
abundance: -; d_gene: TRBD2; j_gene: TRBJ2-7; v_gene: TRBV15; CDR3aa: CATSREGGVLAGGSSYEQYF; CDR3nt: TGTGCCACCAGCAGAGAGGGAGGGGTTTTAGCGGGAGGGAGCTCCTACGAGCAGTACTTC
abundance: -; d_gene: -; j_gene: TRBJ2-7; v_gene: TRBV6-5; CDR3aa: CASSYSAGLGGEQYF; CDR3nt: TGTGCCAGCAGTTACTCGGCGGGGCTAGGAGGCGAGCAGTACTTC
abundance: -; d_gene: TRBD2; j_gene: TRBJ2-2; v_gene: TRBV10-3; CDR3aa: CAITSREGNTGELFF; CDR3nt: TGTGCCATCACCAGCCGGGAGGGGAACACCGGGGAGCTGTTTTTT
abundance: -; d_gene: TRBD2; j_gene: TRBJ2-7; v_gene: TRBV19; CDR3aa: CASSIVAGVSSYEQYF; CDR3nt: TGTGCCAGTAGTATAGTCGCGGGAGTGAGCTCCTACGAGCAGTACTTC